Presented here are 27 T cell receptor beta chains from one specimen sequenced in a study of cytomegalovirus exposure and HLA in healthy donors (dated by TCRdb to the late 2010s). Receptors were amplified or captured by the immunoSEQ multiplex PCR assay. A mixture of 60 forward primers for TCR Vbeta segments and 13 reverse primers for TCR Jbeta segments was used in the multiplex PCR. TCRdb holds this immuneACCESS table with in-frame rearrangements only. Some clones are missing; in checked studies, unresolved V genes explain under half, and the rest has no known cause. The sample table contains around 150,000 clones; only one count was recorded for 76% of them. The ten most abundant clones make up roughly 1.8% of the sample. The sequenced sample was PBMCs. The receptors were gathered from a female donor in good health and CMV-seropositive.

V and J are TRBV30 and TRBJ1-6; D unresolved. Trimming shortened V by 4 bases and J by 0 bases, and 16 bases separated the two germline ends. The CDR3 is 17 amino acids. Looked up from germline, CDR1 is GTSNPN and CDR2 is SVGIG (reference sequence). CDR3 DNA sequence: TGTGCCTGGACCGAGGACTCCTTAAGCTCCTATAATTCACCCCTCCACTTT. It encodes CAWTEDSLSSYNSPLHF.

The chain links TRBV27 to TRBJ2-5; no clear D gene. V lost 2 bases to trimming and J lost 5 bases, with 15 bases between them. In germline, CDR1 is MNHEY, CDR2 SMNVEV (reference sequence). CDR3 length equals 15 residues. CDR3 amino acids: CASSLRAGPWETQYF. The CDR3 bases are TGTGCCAGCAGTTTAAGAGCAGGCCCATGGGAGACCCAGTACTTC.

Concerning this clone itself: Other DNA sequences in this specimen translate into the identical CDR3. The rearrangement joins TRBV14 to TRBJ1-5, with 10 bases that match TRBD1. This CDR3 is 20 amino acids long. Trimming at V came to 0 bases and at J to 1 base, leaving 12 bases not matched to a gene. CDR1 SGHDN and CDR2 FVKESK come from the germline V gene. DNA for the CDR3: TGTGCCAGCAGCCAAGATCATTCCCGGGACAGGGGCTCAAGCAATCAGCCCCAGCATTTT. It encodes CASSQDHSRDRGSSNQPQHF.

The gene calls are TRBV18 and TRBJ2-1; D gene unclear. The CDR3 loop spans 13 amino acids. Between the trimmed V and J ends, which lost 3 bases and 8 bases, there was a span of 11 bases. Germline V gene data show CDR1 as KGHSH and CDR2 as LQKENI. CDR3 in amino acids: CASSPSVADEQFF. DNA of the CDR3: TGTGCCAGCTCACCGTCGGTAGCCGATGAGCAGTTCTTC.

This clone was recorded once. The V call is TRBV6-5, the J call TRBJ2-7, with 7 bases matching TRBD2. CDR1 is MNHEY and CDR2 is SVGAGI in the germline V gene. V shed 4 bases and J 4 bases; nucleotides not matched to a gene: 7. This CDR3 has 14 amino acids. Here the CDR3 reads CASSFSSGDYEQYF. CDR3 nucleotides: TGTGCCAGCAGTTTTTCTAGCGGAGATTACGAGCAGTACTTC.

The CDR3 spells CASSSTWSGPLSRETQYF. CDR3 DNA: TGCGCCAGCAGCTCCACCTGGAGCGGACCGCTGAGTAGGGAGACCCAGTACTTC. This rearrangement joins TRBV5-1 to TRBJ2-5; D is possibly TRBD2 (5 bases). The length of the CDR3 is 18 residues. Germline V gives CDR1 SGHRS, CDR2 YFSETQ. V lost 3 bases and J lost 5, with 26 bases in between.

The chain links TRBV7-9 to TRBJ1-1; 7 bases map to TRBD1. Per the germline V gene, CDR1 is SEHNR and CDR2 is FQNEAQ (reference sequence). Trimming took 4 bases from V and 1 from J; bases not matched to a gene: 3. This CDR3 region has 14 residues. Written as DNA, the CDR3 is TGTGCCAGCAGCTCGGACAGGCGGAACACTGAAGCTTTCTTT. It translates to CASSSDRRNTEAFF.

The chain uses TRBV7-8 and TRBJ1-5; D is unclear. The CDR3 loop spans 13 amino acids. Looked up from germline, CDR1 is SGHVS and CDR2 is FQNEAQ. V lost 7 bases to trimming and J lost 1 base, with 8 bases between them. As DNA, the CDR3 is TGTGCCAGCACCCTACAGAGCAATCAGCCCCAGCATTTT. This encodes CASTLQSNQPQHF.

The CDR3 DNA follows: TGTGCCACCAGCAGGCCAATCTCGGCTAGCGGGAGCACAGATACGCAGTATTTT. Translation gives CATSRPISASGSTDTQYF. The rearrangement joins TRBV15 to TRBJ2-3, with 8 bases aligning to TRBD2. Germline values: CDR1 LNHNV, CDR2 YYDKDF (reference sequence). Unmatched junction bases numbered 11, after V lost 3 bases and J lost 0 bases. This CDR3 has 18 residues.

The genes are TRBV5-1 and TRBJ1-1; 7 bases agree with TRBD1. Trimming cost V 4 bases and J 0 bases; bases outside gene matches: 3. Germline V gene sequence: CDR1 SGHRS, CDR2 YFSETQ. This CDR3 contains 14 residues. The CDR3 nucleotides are TGCGCCAGCAGCCCCGACAGGGTGAACACTGAAGCTTTCTTT. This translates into CASSPDRVNTEAFF.

DNA for the CDR3: TGTGCCAGCAGCCCCGGGTACGAGCAGTACTTC. It translates to CASSPGYEQYF. The chain recombines TRBV11-2 with TRBJ2-7; the D is unclear. The CDR3 is made up of 11 amino acids. CDR1 is SGHAT, CDR2 FQNNGV, per germline. Trimming left V 5 bases short and J 4 bases short, with 6 bases between.

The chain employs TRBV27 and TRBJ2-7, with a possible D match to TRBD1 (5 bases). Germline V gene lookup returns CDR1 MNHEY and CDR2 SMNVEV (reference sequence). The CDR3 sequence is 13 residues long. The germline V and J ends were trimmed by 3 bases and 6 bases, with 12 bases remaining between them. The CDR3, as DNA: TGTGCCAGCAGTTTTCTGGACACTGGCGAGCAGTACTTC. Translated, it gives CASSFLDTGEQYF.

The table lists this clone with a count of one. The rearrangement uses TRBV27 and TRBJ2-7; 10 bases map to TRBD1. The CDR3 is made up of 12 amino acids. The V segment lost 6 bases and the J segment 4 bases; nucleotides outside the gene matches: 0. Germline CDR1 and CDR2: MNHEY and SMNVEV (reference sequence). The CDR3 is CASRDRGYEQYF. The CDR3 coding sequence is TGTGCCAGCAGGGACAGGGGGTACGAGCAGTACTTC.

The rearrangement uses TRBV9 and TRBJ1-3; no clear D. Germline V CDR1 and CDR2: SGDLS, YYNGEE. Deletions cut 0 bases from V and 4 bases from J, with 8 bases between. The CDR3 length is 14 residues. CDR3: CASSVGALGNTIYF. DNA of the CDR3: TGTGCCAGCAGCGTAGGGGCACTCGGAAACACCATATATTTT.

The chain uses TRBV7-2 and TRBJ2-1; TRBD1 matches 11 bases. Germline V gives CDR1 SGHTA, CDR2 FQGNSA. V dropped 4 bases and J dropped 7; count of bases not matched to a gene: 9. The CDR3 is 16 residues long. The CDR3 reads CASSSTSGQGDNEQFF. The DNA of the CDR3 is TGTGCCAGCAGCTCAACTTCGGGACAGGGGGATAATGAGCAGTTCTTC. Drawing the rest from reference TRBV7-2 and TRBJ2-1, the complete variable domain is GAGVSQSPSNKVTEKGKDVELRCDPISGHTALYWYRQSLGQGLEFLIYFQGNSAPDKSGLPSDRFSAERTGGSVSTLTIQRTQQEDSAVYLCASSSTSGQGDNEQFFGPGTRLTVL.

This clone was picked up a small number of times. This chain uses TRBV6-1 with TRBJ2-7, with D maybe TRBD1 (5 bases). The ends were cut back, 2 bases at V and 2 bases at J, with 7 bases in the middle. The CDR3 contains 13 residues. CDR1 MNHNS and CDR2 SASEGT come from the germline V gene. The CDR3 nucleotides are TGTGCCAGCAGTGAACCAGGGACCTACGAGCAGTACTTC. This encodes CASSEPGTYEQYF.

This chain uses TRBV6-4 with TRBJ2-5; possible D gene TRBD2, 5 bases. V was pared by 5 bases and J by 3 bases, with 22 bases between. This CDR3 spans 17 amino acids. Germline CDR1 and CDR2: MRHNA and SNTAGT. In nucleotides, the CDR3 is TGTGCCAGCAGTAGACTAAACCCCGGGATCTTGAAAGAGACCCAGTACTTC. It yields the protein CASSRLNPGILKETQYF.

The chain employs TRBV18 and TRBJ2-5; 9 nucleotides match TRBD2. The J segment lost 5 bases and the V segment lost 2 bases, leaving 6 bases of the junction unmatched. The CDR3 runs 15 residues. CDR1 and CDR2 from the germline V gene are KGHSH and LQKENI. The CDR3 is CASSPAGGPRETQYF. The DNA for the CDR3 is TGTGCCAGCTCACCAGCGGGAGGGCCCAGGGAGACCCAGTACTTC.

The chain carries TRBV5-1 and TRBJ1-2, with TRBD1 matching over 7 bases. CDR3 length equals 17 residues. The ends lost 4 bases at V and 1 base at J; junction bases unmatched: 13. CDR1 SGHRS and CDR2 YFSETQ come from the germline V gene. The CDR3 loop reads CASSPSWTGDINYGYTF. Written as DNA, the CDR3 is TGCGCCAGCAGCCCCTCATGGACAGGAGATATTAACTATGGCTACACCTTC.

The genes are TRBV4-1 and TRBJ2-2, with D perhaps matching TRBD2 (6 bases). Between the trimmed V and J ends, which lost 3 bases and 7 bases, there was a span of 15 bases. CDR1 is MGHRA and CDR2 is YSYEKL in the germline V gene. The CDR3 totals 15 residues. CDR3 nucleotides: TGCGCCAGCAGCCACCCTAGCGTATCCCGCGGGGAGCTGTTTTTT. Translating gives CASSHPSVSRGELFF.

The CDR3 coding sequence is TGTGCCAGCAGCCCTCTATGGGGAGCGGGAGGGAATAATGAGCAGTTCTTC. Translating gives CASSPLWGAGGNNEQFF. The chain has TRBV7-9 and TRBJ2-1; 10 bases fit TRBD2. Germline assignment: CDR1 SEHNR and CDR2 FQNEAQ (reference sequence). The CDR3 is made up of 17 amino acids. V shed 5 bases, J shed 7 bases, and the junction held 14 bases outside the gene matches.

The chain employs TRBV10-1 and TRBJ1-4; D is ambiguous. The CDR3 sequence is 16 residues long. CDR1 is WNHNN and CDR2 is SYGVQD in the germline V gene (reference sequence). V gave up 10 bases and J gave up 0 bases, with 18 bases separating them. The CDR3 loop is CAKTGLRQPTNEKLFF. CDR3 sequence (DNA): TGCGCCAAAACCGGCCTGAGACAACCAACTAATGAAAAACTGTTTTTT.

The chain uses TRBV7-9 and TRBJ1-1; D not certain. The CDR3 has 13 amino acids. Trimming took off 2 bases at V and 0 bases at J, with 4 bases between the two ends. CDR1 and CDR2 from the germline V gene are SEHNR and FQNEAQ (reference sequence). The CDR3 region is CASSLTVNTEAFF. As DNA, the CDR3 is TGTGCCAGCAGCTTAACAGTGAACACTGAAGCTTTCTTT.

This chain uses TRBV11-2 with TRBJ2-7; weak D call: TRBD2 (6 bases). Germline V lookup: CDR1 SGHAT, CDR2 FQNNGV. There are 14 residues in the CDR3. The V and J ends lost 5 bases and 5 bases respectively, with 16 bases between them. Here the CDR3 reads CASSPGGVQDEQYF. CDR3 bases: TGTGCCAGCAGCCCAGGAGGGGTACAGGACGAGCAGTACTTC.

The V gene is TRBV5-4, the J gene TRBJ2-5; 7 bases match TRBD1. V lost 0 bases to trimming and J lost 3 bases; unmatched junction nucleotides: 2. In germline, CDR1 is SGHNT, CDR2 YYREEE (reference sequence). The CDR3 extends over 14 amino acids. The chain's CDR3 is CASSLGGTEETQYF. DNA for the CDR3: TGTGCCAGCAGCTTGGGAGGGACAGAAGAGACCCAGTACTTC.

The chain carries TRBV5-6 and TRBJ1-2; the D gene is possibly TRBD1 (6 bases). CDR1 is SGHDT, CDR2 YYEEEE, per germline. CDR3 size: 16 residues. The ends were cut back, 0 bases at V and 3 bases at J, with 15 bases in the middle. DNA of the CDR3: TGTGCCAGCAGCTTGGCCGAGGCAGGGGCTCACTATGGCTACACCTTC. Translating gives CASSLAEAGAHYGYTF.

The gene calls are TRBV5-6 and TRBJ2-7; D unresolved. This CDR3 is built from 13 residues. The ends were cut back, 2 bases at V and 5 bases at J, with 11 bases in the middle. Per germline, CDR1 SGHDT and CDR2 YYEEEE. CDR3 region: CASSFPVGHEQYF. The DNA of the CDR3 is TGTGCCAGCAGCTTCCCAGTTGGGCACGAGCAGTACTTC. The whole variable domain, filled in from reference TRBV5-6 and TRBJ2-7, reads DAGVTQSPTHLIKTRGQQVTLRCSPKSGHDTVSWYQQALGQGPQFIFQYYEEEERQRGNFPDRFSGHQFPNYSSELNVNALLLGDSALYLCASSFPVGHEQYFGPGTRLTVT.